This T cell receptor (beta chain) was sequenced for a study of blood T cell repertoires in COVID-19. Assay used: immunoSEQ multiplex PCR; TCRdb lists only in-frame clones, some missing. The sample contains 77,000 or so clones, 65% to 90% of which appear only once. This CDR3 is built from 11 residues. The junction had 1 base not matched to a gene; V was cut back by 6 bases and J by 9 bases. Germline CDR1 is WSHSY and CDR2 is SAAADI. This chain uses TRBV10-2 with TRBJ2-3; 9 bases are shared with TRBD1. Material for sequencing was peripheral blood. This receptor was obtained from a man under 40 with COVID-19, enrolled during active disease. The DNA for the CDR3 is TGCGCCAGCAGGACAGGGGGAACGCAGTATTTT. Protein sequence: CASRTGGTQYF.